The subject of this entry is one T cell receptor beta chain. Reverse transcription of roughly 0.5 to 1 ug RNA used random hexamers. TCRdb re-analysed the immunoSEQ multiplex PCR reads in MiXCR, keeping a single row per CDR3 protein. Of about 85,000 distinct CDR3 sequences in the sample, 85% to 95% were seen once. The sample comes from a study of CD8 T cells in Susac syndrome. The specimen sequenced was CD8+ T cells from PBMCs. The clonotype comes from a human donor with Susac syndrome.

The CDR3 sequence: CASRAGTANYGYTF. CDR3 nucleotide sequence: TGTGCCAGCAGAGCCGGGACGGCTAACTATGGCTACACCTTC. The chain carries TRBV2 and TRBJ1-2; maybe TRBD1 (5 bases). V lost 6 bases, J lost 0 bases, and 11 bases lay in between. Germline CDR1 reads SNHLY; CDR2 reads FYNNEI. The CDR3 spans 14 residues.